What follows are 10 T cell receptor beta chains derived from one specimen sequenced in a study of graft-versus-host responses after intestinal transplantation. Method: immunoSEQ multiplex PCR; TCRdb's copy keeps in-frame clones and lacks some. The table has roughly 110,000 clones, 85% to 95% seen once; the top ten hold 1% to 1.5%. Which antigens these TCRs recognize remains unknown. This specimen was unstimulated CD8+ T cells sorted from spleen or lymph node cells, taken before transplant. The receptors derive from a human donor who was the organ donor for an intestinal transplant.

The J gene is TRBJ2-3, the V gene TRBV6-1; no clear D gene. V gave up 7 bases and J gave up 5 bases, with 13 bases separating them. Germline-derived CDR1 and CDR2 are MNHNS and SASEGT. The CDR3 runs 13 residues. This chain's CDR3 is CASTPYHIDTQYF. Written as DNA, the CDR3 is TGTGCCAGCACCCCATATCATATAGATACGCAGTATTTT.

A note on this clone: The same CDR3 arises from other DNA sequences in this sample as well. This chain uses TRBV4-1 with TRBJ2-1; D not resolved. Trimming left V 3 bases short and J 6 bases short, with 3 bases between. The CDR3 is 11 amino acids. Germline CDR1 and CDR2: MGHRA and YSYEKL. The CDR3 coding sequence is TGCGCCAGCAGCCAGGGCAATGAGCAGTTCTTC. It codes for CASSQGNEQFF.

The CDR3 DNA sequence: TGTGCCAGCAGTTCCCCCGGGAGGGAAGCTTTCTTT. Encoded protein: CASSSPGREAFF. The V and J genes are TRBV7-9 and TRBJ1-1; D call uncertain. V was shortened by 6 bases and J by 8 bases, with 13 bases between the two germline ends. Per the germline V gene, CDR1 is SEHNR and CDR2 is FQNEAQ (reference sequence). This CDR3 comprises 12 residues.

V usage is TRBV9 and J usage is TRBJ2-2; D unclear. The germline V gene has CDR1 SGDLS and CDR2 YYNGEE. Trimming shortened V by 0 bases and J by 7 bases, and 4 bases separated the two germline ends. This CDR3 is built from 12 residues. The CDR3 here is CASSVEGGELFF. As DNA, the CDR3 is TGTGCCAGCAGCGTAGAGGGCGGGGAGCTGTTTTTT.

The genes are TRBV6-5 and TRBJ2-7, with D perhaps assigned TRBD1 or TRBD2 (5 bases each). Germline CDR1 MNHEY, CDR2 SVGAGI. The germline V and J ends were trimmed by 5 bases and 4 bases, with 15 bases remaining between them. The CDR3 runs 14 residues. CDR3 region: CASSEGRGVYEQYF. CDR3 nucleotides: TGTGCCAGCAGTGAAGGAAGAGGGGTGTACGAGCAGTACTTC.

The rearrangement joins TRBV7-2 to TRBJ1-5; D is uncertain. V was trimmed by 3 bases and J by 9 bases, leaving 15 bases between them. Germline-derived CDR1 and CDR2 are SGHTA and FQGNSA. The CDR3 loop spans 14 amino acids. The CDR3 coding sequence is TGTGCCAGCAGCTTCGACGGACGATTTCGGCCCCAGCATTTT. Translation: CASSFDGRFRPQHF.

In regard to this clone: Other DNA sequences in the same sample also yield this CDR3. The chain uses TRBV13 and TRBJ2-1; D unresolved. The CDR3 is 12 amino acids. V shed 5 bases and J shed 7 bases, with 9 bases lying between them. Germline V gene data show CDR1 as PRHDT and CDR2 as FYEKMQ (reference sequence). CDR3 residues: CASSPPNNEQFF. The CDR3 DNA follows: TGTGCCAGCAGCCCGCCTAATAATGAGCAGTTCTTC. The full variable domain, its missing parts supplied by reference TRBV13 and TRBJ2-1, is AAGVIQSPRHLIKEKRETATLKCYPIPRHDTVYWYQQGPGQDPQFLISFYEKMQSDKGSIPDRFSAQQFSDYHSELNMSSLELGDSALYFCASSPPNNEQFFGPGTRLTVL.

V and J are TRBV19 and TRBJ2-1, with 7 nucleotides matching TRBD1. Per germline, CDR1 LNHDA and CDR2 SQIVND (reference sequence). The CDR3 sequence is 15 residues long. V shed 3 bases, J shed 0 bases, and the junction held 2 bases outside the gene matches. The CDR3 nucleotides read TGTGCCAGTAGTATCGGGACAGCCTCCTACAATGAGCAGTTCTTC. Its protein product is CASSIGTASYNEQFF.

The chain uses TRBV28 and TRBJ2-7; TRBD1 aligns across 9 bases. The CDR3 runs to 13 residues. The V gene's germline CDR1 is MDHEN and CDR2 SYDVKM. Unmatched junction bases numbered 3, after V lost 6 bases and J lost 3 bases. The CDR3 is CASSLGQGYEQYF. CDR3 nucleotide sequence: TGTGCCAGCAGCTTGGGACAGGGCTACGAGCAGTACTTC.

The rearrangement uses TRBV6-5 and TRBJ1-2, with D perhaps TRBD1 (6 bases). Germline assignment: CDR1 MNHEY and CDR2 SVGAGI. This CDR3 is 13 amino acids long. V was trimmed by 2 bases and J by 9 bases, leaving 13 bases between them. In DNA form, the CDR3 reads TGTGCCAGCAGTTACGGGACACGCGAAAGCTACACCTTC. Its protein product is CASSYGTRESYTF.